One and the same sample provided the 25 T cell receptor beta chains below, sequenced in a study of blood T cell repertoires in COVID-19. Some clones are missing from TCRdb's copy, which holds only in-frame ones; the method was immunoSEQ multiplex PCR. This sample has 100,000 to 150,000 clones, with more than 70% found just once. Material for sequencing was peripheral blood. The receptors stem from a woman aged 55 to 70 with acute or convalescent COVID-19.

This clone was seen a handful of times. V and J are TRBV18 and TRBJ1-4, with TRBD1 matching 7 bases. CDR1 and CDR2 from the germline V gene are KGHSH and LQKENI. The CDR3 has 14 amino acids. V was pared by 5 bases and J by 12 bases, with 12 bases of the junction left unmatched. The CDR3 DNA follows: TGTGCCAGCTCAGGACAGGACGATGGAGTGGAACTGTTTTTT. Its protein is CASSGQDDGVELFF.

The chain is built from TRBV4-1 and TRBJ2-7; TRBD1 matches at 10 bases. Germline V gene sequence: CDR1 MGHRA, CDR2 YSYEKL. J was trimmed by 3 bases and V by 0 bases; bases with no gene match: 5. This CDR3 has 16 amino acids. In DNA form, the CDR3 reads TGCGCCAGCAGCCAAGATTTGGACAGGGGGTTCTACGAGCAGTACTTC. Protein product: CASSQDLDRGFYEQYF.

This rearrangement joins TRBV28 to TRBJ1-5; D is perhaps TRBD1 (6 bases). Trimming pared 6 bases from V and 0 bases from J, leaving 15 bases between. This CDR3 contains 16 residues. The germline gives CDR1 MDHEN, CDR2 SYDVKM. The CDR3 spells CASRPRQALSNQPQHF. The CDR3 DNA is TGTGCCAGCAGACCTAGACAGGCCCTTAGCAATCAGCCCCAGCATTTT.

The chain has TRBV18 and TRBJ2-3; TRBD2 matches 11 bases. V gave up 2 bases and J gave up 2 bases; unmatched junction bases: 9. This CDR3 is 18 amino acids long. Germline V CDR1 and CDR2: KGHSH, LQKENI. CDR3 region: CASSPVSGLAEYTDTQYF. DNA of the CDR3: TGTGCCAGCTCACCAGTATCGGGACTAGCGGAATACACAGATACGCAGTATTTT.

V usage is TRBV6-5 and J usage is TRBJ1-5; D may be TRBD1 (5 bases). V was pared by 5 bases and J by 0 bases, with 11 bases between. Germline values: CDR1 MNHEY, CDR2 SVGAGI. CDR3 length: 15 residues. This CDR3 reads CASSLTDNSNQPQHF. CDR3 sequence (DNA): TGTGCCAGCAGTCTGACAGACAATAGCAATCAGCCCCAGCATTTT.

The CDR3 protein is CASSFGSRDEQFF. The CDR3 bases are TGTGCCAGCAGTTTCGGGTCCCGGGATGAGCAGTTCTTC. This chain uses TRBV12-3 or TRBV12-4 with TRBJ2-1; unclear D gene. CDR3 length: 13 residues. V was trimmed by 3 bases and J by 8 bases, leaving 11 bases between them.

This clone was detected only a few times. The chain employs TRBV29-1 and TRBJ2-7, with 8 bases fitting TRBD1. This CDR3 comprises 15 residues. Germline trimming cut 3 bases from V and 2 bases from J; bases unmatched to any gene: 9. Germline V gene sequence: CDR1 SQVTM, CDR2 ANQGSEA. The CDR3 nucleotides are TGCAGCGTTGACCTCCGGGACAGGCAAACCTACGAGCAGTACGTC. Its translation is CSVDLRDRQTYEQYV.

The chain carries TRBV6-1 and TRBJ2-1; D not resolved. The CDR3 is 15 residues long. The germline V gene has CDR1 MNHNS and CDR2 SASEGT. V gave up 3 bases and J gave up 8 bases, with 17 bases separating them. The chain's CDR3 is CASSDRARGVDEQFF. The DNA for the CDR3 is TGTGCCAGCAGTGATCGAGCGAGAGGCGTTGATGAGCAGTTCTTC.

The V gene is TRBV11-2, the J gene TRBJ2-4, with D perhaps matching TRBD2 (5 bases). V was cut by 3 bases and J by 13 bases, with 13 bases left in between. CDR3 length: 12 residues. Germline CDR1 SGHAT, CDR2 FQNNGV. DNA of the CDR3: TGTGCCAGCAGCTTGGACTCTCACCGCCAGTACTTC. It yields the protein CASSLDSHRQYF.

This clone was detected only once. The J gene is TRBJ1-1, the V gene TRBV24-1, with D tentatively TRBD1 (5 bases). This CDR3 has 14 amino acids. The germline gives CDR1 KGHDR, CDR2 SFDVKD. V shed 12 bases and J shed 2 bases, with 18 bases lying between them. CDR3 sequence: CAVRGSPPNTEAFF. CDR3 in DNA: TGTGCCGTACGGGGGTCCCCCCCTAACACTGAAGCTTTCTTT.

The V gene is TRBV28, the J gene TRBJ1-1; D perhaps matches TRBD1 (5 bases). The CDR3 consists of 15 residues. Trimming pared 5 bases from V and 1 base from J, leaving 14 bases between. CDR1 MDHEN and CDR2 SYDVKM come from the germline V gene. CDR3 sequence reads: CASSKLGRPNTEAFF. The CDR3 DNA is TGTGCCAGCAGTAAATTGGGGCGGCCGAACACTGAAGCTTTCTTT.

The CDR3 reads CAWSSFYGYTF. In nucleotides, the CDR3 is TGTGCCTGGAGTTCCTTTTATGGCTACACCTTC. The V gene is TRBV30, the J gene TRBJ1-2; D ambiguous. Germline V gives CDR1 GTSNPN, CDR2 SVGIG (reference sequence). The CDR3 loop spans 11 amino acids. V was pared by 2 bases and J by 5 bases, with 6 bases between.

A few counts support this clone. V is TRBV28 and J is TRBJ1-5; possibly TRBD1 for D (5 bases). CDR1 and CDR2 from the germline V gene are MDHEN and SYDVKM. V shed 0 bases and J shed 7 bases, with 10 bases lying between them. The CDR3 length is 14 residues. The CDR3 loop reads CASSLWGPEQPQHF. The CDR3 DNA reads as TGTGCCAGCAGTTTATGGGGGCCGGAGCAGCCCCAGCATTTT.

DNA for the CDR3: TGCGCCAGCAGCTTGGGGAACAGTGCAACTAATGAAAAACTGTTTTTT. Encoded protein: CASSLGNSATNEKLFF. The rearrangement links TRBV5-1 to TRBJ1-4; no clear D. Germline V gives CDR1 SGHRS, CDR2 YFSETQ. The CDR3 is made up of 16 amino acids. The V gene lost 0 bases and the J gene lost 0 bases, with 9 bases spanning the gap.

This clone was seen once. J is TRBJ2-1 and V is TRBV27; possibly TRBD1 for D (6 bases). The CDR3 contains 15 residues. Per germline, CDR1 MNHEY and CDR2 SMNVEV (reference sequence). Trimming shortened V by 7 bases and J by 4 bases, and 17 bases separated the two germline ends. The DNA of the CDR3 is TGTGCCAGCAAAAGCGGACAGCCTAATTACAATGAGCAGTTCTTC. Translating gives CASKSGQPNYNEQFF.

The chain recombines TRBV3-1 (or the pseudogene TRBV3-2) with TRBJ2-2; the D gene is possibly TRBD2 (6 bases). The V gene's germline CDR1 is LGHDT and CDR2 YNNKEL (reference sequence). The length of the CDR3 is 14 residues. Trimming removed 7 bases at V and 2 bases at J, with 11 bases between. CDR3 sequence (DNA): TGTGCCAGCAAACGGGAGACAAACACCGGGGAGCTGTTTTTT. Its protein is CASKRETNTGELFF.

The genes are TRBV6-5 and TRBJ1-2; TRBD1 matches at 10 bases. Losses at the gene ends were 6 bases for V and 4 bases for J; bases not matched to a gene: 5. Germline lookup yields CDR1 MNHEY and CDR2 SVGAGI. The CDR3 is made up of 14 amino acids. In nucleotides, the CDR3 is TGTGCCAGCAGGGGACAGGGGAGAAGCTATGGCTACACCTTC. Its protein is CASRGQGRSYGYTF.

CDR3 loop: CASSVSISTGELFF. The CDR3, as DNA: TGTGCCAGCAGCGTAAGCATTTCCACCGGGGAGCTGTTTTTT. The V and J genes are TRBV7-9 and TRBJ2-2; the D is unclear. V shed 5 bases and J shed 4 bases, with 11 bases lying between them. Per the germline V gene, CDR1 is SEHNR and CDR2 is FQNEAQ (reference sequence). This CDR3 has 14 amino acids.

The chain has TRBV30 and TRBJ1-5; 9 nucleotides line up with TRBD1. The CDR3 runs 16 residues. Germline V gene lookup returns CDR1 GTSNPN and CDR2 SVGIG (reference sequence). V gave up 2 bases and J gave up 4 bases; unmatched junction bases: 9. For the CDR3, the DNA is TGTGCCTGGAGTCACAACAGGGGGCCAGGGAATCAGCCCCAGCATTTT. It yields the protein CAWSHNRGPGNQPQHF.

The V and J genes are TRBV28 and TRBJ2-2; the match to TRBD2 covers 8 bases. V was clipped by 6 bases and J by 0 bases; unmatched bases: 3. In germline, CDR1 is MDHEN, CDR2 SYDVKM. CDR3 size: 15 residues. The CDR3 spells CASSRSGANTGELFF. The CDR3 nucleotides read TGTGCCAGCAGCCGTAGCGGGGCGAACACCGGGGAGCTGTTTTTT.

This clone was counted a single time. This sequence joins TRBV7-9 and TRBJ2-2; 10 nucleotides agree with TRBD2. CDR1 SEHNR and CDR2 FQNEAQ come from the germline V gene (reference sequence). The CDR3 sequence is 17 residues long. Trimming removed 3 bases from V and 5 bases from J; junction bases left unmatched: 9. The CDR3 DNA reads as TGTGCCAGCAGCTTTCCTAGCGGGAGCGGAAGGACCGGGGAGCTGTTTTTT. It yields the protein CASSFPSGSGRTGELFF.

This clone has a single count. The chain is built from TRBV7-2 and TRBJ2-1; D is possibly TRBD2 (6 bases). The CDR3 is 17 residues long. The germline V gene encodes CDR1 SGHTA and CDR2 FQGNSA. V lost 3 bases, J lost 0 bases, and 15 bases lay in between. CDR3 in amino acids: CASSFYRDFSSYNEQFF. CDR3 nucleotide sequence: TGTGCCAGCAGCTTTTACCGGGACTTCAGCTCCTACAATGAGCAGTTCTTC.

This clone was detected only a few times. The V gene is TRBV7-3, the J gene TRBJ2-1, with D perhaps matching TRBD2 (6 bases). The length of the CDR3 is 16 residues. Trimming left V 5 bases short and J 0 bases short, with 14 bases between. Germline lookup yields CDR1 SGHTA and CDR2 FQGTGA. CDR3 region: CASSPQAGLSYNEQFF. The DNA for the CDR3 is TGTGCCAGCAGCCCCCAAGCGGGCCTCTCCTACAATGAGCAGTTCTTC.

The chain carries TRBV24-1 and TRBJ2-1; D perhaps matches TRBD2 (5 bases). Trimming stripped 7 bases from V and 4 bases from J, with 13 bases between. Per the germline V gene, CDR1 is KGHDR and CDR2 is SFDVKD. The CDR3 extends over 14 amino acids. CDR3 loop: CATSDYPGYNEQFF. As DNA, the CDR3 is TGTGCCACCAGCGACTACCCGGGGTACAATGAGCAGTTCTTC.

This clone was picked up one time. The V and J genes are TRBV2 and TRBJ1-5; maybe TRBD1 (5 bases). V lost 8 bases, J lost 4 bases, and 18 bases lay in between. The CDR3 extends over 15 amino acids. CDR1 and CDR2 (germline): SNHLY, FYNNEI. The CDR3 spells CASGGTVQPNQPQHF. The CDR3 bases are TGTGCCAGCGGGGGGACCGTTCAACCGAATCAGCCCCAGCATTTT.